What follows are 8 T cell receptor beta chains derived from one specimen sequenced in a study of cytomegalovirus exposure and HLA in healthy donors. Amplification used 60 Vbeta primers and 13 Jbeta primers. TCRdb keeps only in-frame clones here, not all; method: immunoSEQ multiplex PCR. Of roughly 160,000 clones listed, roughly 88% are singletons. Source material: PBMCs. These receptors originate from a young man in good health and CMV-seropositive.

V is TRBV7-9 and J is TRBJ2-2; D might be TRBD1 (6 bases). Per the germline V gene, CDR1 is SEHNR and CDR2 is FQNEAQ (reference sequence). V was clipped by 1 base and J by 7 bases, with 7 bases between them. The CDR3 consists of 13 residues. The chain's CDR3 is CASSLEGGGELFF. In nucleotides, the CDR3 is TGTGCCAGCAGCTTAGAAGGGGGCGGGGAGCTGTTTTTT.

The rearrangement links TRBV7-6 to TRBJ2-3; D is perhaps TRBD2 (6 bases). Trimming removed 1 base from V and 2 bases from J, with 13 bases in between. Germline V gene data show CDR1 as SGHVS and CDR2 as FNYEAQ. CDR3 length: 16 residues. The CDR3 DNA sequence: TGTGCCAGCAGCTTAGGAGTGGGGGGAAACACAGATACGCAGTATTTT. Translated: CASSLGVGGNTDTQYF. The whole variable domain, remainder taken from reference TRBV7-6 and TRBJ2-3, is GAGVSQSPRYKVTKRGQDVALRCDPISGHVSLYWYRQALGQGPEFLTYFNYEAQQDKSGLPNDRFSAERPEGSISTLTIQRTEQRDSAMYRCASSLGVGGNTDTQYFGPGTRLTVL.

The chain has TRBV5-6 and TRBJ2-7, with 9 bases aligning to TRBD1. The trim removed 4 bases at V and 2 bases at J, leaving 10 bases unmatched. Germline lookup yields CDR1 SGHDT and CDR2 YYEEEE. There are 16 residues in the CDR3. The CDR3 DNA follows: TGTGCCAGCAGCCTCCCGTCGGGACAGGGTGCCTACGAGCAGTACTTC. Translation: CASSLPSGQGAYEQYF.

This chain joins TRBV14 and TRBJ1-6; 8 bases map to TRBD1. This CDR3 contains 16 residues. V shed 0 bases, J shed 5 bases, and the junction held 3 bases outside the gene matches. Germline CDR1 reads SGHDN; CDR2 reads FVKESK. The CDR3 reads CASSQEEDRDNSPLHF. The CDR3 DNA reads TGTGCCAGCAGCCAAGAGGAGGACAGGGATAATTCACCCCTCCACTTT. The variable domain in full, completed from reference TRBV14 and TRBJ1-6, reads EAGVTQFPSHSVIEKGQTVTLRCDPISGHDNLYWYRRVMGKEIKFLLHFVKESKQDESGMPNNRFLAERTGGTYSTLKVQPAELEDSGVYFCASSQEEDRDNSPLHFGNGTRLTVT.

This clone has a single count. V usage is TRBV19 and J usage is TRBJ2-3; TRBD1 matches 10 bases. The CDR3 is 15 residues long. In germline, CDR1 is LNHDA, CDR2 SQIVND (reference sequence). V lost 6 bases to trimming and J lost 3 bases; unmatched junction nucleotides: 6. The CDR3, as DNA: TGTGCCAGTAGCCGGGACAGGGGACGGACAGATACGCAGTATTTT. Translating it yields CASSRDRGRTDTQYF.

The CDR3 DNA follows: TGTGCCAGCAGCGTTTTCCCTCAAAGTGGGAGCCCCCAAGAGACCCAGTACTTC. It specifies CASSVFPQSGSPQETQYF. The V and J genes are TRBV9 and TRBJ2-5; tentatively, D is TRBD2 (5 bases). Germline-derived CDR1 and CDR2 are SGDLS and YYNGEE. This CDR3 is 18 amino acids long. The V and J ends lost 2 bases and 1 base respectively, with 21 bases between them.

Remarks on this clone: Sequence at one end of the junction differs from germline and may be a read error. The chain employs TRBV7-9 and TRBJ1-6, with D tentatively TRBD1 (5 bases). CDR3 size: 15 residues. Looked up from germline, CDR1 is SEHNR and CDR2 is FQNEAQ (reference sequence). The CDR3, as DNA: TGTTCCAGCAGCCCACCGGGGACTAGTACTTCACCCCTCCACTTT. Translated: CSSSPPGTSTSPLHF.

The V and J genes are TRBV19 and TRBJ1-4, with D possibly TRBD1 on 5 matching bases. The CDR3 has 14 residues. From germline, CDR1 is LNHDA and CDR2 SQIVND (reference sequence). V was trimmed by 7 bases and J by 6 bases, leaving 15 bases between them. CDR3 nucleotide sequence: TGTGCCAGTATGGAGACGGTGACAGATGAAAAACTGTTTTTT. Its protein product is CASMETVTDEKLFF.